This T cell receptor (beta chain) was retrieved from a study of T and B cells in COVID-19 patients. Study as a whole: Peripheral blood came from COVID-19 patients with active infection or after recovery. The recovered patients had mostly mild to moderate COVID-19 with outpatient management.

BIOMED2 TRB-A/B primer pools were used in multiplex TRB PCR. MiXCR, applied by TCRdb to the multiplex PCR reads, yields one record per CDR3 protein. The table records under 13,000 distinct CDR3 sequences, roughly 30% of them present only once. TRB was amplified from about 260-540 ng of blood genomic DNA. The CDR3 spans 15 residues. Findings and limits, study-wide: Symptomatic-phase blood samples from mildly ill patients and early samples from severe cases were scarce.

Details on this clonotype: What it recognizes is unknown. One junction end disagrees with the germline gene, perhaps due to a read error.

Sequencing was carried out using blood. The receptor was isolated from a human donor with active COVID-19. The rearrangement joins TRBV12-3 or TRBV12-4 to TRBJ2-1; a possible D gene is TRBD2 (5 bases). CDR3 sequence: CASNAGPGYYNEQLF. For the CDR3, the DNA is TGTGCCAGCAATGCCGGCCCGGGATACTACAATGAGCAGTTATTC.